This TCR beta chain was identified in a study of T cell responses to AZD1222 COVID-19 vaccine. Study observations and caveats: Regions left unmutated in variants are reportedly the target of nearly half of spike-specific TCRs.

In germline, CDR1 is SGHTA, CDR2 FQGTGA. This CDR3 contains 15 residues. V lost 8 bases, J lost 3 bases, and 17 bases lay in between. As for this clone: Its antigen remains unidentified.

Recipients boosted at about 4 weeks or about 12 weeks are pooled. Clones were read by immunoSEQ multiplex PCR, and TCRdb kept only the in-frame ones, dropping some. This sample has 140,000 to 150,000 clones; roughly 87% occur once, and the top ten carry under 2%. This TCR derives from an adult who received the AZD1222 COVID-19 vaccine. The specimen was peripheral blood, collected 28 days after the second AZD1222 dose. V and J are TRBV7-3 and TRBJ2-1, with D unresolved. CDR3 nucleotide sequence: TGTGCCAGCCAACTCACCCCCCTGGACTACAATGAGCAGTTCTTC. Translating it yields CASQLTPLDYNEQFF.